This T cell receptor (beta chain) was sequenced during a study of T cells in localized non-small cell lung cancer. Neighboring lung without atypia was obtained no less than 2 cm from the tumor margin. Generated by immunoSEQ multiplex PCR, the TCRdb table keeps only in-frame clones and is missing some. The sample comprises 2,000 or so clones, roughly a quarter of which are singletons, and roughly 14% rests with the top ten. Deletions cut 0 bases from V and 1 base from J, with 15 bases between. Germline assignment: CDR1 GTSNPN and CDR2 SVGIG (reference sequence). The CDR3 contains 16 residues. The TCR comes from a woman aged 35 to 69 with stage II squamous cell lung carcinoma. The genes are TRBV30 and TRBJ1-1; no reliable D call. The sample consisted of normal lung tissue next to the tumor, taken before any cancer treatment. CDR3 sequence (DNA): TGTGCCTGGAGTGTAAAGGGCAGAACTTCGAACACTGAAGCTTTCTTT. This encodes CAWSVKGRTSNTEAFF.